The clone carrying this T cell receptor (beta chain) appeared many times. The data belong to a study of T-cell reconstitution after alpha-beta-depleted transplantation in children. Unique molecular identifiers were incorporated during preparation of the TCRbeta library. TCRdb called the PCR reads again in MiXCR, with one record for every CDR3 protein. The sample carries 70,000 to 95,000 distinct CDR3 sequences, more than 10% recorded once. V lost 4 bases and J lost 2; bases outside the gene matches: 3. The CDR3 spans 14 residues. From germline, CDR1 is MGHRA and CDR2 YSYEKL. The source material was PBMCs from the stem cell graft donor, sampled from the stem cell graft. The receptor comes from a human donor who donated a stem cell graft to a child with inherited bone marrow failure. The gene calls are TRBV4-1 and TRBJ2-7, with TRBD2 matching 9 bases. The CDR3 region has the DNA TGCGCCAGCAGCCGCCTAGCGGGACCCTACGAGCAGTACTTC. It specifies CASSRLAGPYEQYF.